This TCR beta chain was profiled in a study of T cells in localized non-small cell lung cancer. Libraries were prepared by immunoSEQ multiplex PCR; TCRdb keeps only in-frame clonotypes and omits some of them. The profile shows about 25,000 clones, about 94% of them singletons. General observations from the study: Higher blood T cell density tracked longer overall survival. There was higher T cell clonality in uninvolved adjacent lung than in tumor, and it was highest there. Turning up in adjacent lung were a median roughly 59 of the top 100 tumor clones. As only one tumor region underwent sequencing, heterogeneity remains possible.

This CDR3 has 16 amino acids. Per germline, CDR1 SGDLS and CDR2 YYNGEE. V lost 2 bases to trimming and J lost 5 bases; unmatched junction nucleotides: 10. Note on this clone: Its specificity is unknown.

The clonotype comes from a woman aged 35 to 69 with stage I lung adenocarcinoma. This sequence joins TRBV9 and TRBJ1-1; 9 bases are shared with TRBD1. The sequenced sample was peripheral blood, obtained before any cancer treatment. In DNA, the CDR3 is TGTGCCAGCAGCGTCTTAGTGACAGGGGGAGATACTGAAGCTTTCTTT. Translated: CASSVLVTGGDTEAFF.